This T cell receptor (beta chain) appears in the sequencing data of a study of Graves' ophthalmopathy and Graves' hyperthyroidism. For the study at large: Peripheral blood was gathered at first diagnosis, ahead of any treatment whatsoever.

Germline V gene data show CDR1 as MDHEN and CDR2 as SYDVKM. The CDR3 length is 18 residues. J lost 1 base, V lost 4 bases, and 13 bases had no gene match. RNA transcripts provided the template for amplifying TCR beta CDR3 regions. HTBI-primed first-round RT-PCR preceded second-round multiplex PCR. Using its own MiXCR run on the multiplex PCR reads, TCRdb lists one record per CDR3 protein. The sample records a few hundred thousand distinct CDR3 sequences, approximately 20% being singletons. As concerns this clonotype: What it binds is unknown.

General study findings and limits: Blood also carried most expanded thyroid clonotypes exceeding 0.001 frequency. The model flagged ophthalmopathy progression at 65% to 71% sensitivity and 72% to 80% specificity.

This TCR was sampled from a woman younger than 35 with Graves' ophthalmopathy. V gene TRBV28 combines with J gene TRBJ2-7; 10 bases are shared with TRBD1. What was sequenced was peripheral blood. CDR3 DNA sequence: TGTGCCAGCAGTTCTGCCCTCCGAGACAGGGGGCCGTCCTACGAGCAGTACTTC. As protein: CASSSALRDRGPSYEQYF. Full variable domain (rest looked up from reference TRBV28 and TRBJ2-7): DVKVTQSSRYLVKRTGEKVFLECVQDMDHENMFWYRQDPGLGLRLIYFSYDVKMKEKGDIPEGYSVSREKKERFSLILESASTNQTSMYLCASSSALRDRGPSYEQYFGPGTRLTVT.